The 9 T cell receptor beta chains below all came from one sample that was sequenced in a study of cytomegalovirus exposure and HLA in healthy donors. The PCR ran on 60 Vbeta and 13 Jbeta primers. Only in-frame clones appear in the TCRdb table, and some are missing; sequencing was by immunoSEQ multiplex PCR. The sample has approximately 75,000 clones. The sequenced material came from PBMCs. These receptors were taken from a man aged 35-49 years in good health and CMV-seronegative.

V gene TRBV5-1 combines with J gene TRBJ2-3; D remains ambiguous. Germline CDR1 SGHRS, CDR2 YFSETQ. Trimming removed 4 bases at V and 2 bases at J, with 14 bases between. CDR3 size: 15 residues. The chain's CDR3 is CASSPLVTPTDTQYF. CDR3 nucleotides: TGCGCCAGCAGCCCCTTAGTTACCCCCACAGATACGCAGTATTTT.

V usage is TRBV5-1 and J usage is TRBJ1-2; D remains ambiguous. The germline CDR1 and CDR2 sequences are SGHRS and YFSETQ. This CDR3 spans 17 amino acids. V gave up 0 bases and J gave up 0 bases, with 15 bases separating them. CDR3: CASSLGDLKPANYGYTF. The CDR3 DNA reads as TGCGCCAGCAGCTTGGGAGATCTCAAACCCGCTAACTATGGCTACACCTTC.

The chain has TRBV27 and TRBJ2-5, with 8 nucleotides matching TRBD1. Germline V gene lookup returns CDR1 MNHEY and CDR2 SMNVEV (reference sequence). V shed 5 bases, J shed 5 bases, and the junction held 13 bases outside the gene matches. The CDR3 spans 16 residues. CDR3 residues: CASSPYRTGRLETQYF. The CDR3 region has the DNA TGTGCCAGCAGTCCCTACCGGACAGGGCGGTTGGAGACCCAGTACTTC.

According to its frequency, this clone is medium-sized. The chain links TRBV5-4 to TRBJ2-2; maybe TRBD2 (5 bases). Germline lookup yields CDR1 SGHNT and CDR2 YYREEE (reference sequence). The CDR3 sequence is 15 residues long. Trimming pared 6 bases from V and 2 bases from J, leaving 14 bases between. CDR3 amino acids: CASNLGGGNTGELFF. Here the CDR3 DNA reads TGTGCCAGCAATTTGGGCGGAGGAAACACCGGGGAGCTGTTTTTT.

This chain links TRBV7-9 with TRBJ1-2; D is ambiguous. V was clipped by 5 bases and J by 5 bases, with 18 bases between them. The CDR3 spans 15 residues. Germline loops: CDR1 SEHNR, CDR2 FQNEAQ (reference sequence). CDR3 region: CASSPSNPLIYGYTF. The CDR3 DNA reads TGTGCCAGCAGCCCTTCCAATCCACTCATTTATGGCTACACCTTC.

The chain joins TRBV19 to TRBJ1-5; D not resolved. CDR3 length: 15 amino acids. V was shortened by 0 bases and J by 3 bases, with 9 bases between the two germline ends. Germline loops: CDR1 LNHDA, CDR2 SQIVND (reference sequence). The CDR3 spells CASSIDQALNQPQHF. The CDR3 nucleotides read TGTGCCAGTAGTATAGATCAGGCTCTCAATCAGCCCCAGCATTTT.

The rearrangement joins TRBV21-1 to TRBJ2-3; the table's TRBD2 call for D was not verified on the DNA. TRBV21-1 constitutes a pseudogene. The CDR3 has 16 residues. DNA for the CDR3: TGTGCCAGCGAGCCGTCTCTAAAGCGGGAGCCAGATACGCAGTATTTT. Protein sequence: CASEPSLKREPDTQYF.

The CDR3 protein is CASSFGPVSEKLFF. Written as DNA, the CDR3 is TGTGCCAGCAGCTTTGGCCCAGTGTCGGAAAAACTGTTTTTT. The genes are TRBV7-6 and TRBJ1-4; the D is unclear. The length of the CDR3 is 14 residues. V gave up 3 bases and J gave up 8 bases, with 13 bases separating them. Germline lookup yields CDR1 SGHVS and CDR2 FNYEAQ.

The chain joins TRBV7-2 to TRBJ2-4, with TRBD2 matching 9 bases. From germline, CDR1 is SGHTA and CDR2 FQGNSA. The CDR3 is 17 residues long. The V gene end was trimmed by 5 bases and the J gene end by 4 bases; junction bases not matched to a gene: 12. The CDR3 loop reads CASSLRLAEIDKNIQYF. The CDR3 DNA follows: TGTGCCAGCAGCCTAAGACTAGCGGAGATAGATAAAAACATTCAGTACTTC. Full variable domain (rest looked up from reference TRBV7-2 and TRBJ2-4): GAGVSQSPSNKVTEKGKDVELRCDPISGHTALYWYRQSLGQGLEFLIYFQGNSAPDKSGLPSDRFSAERTGGSVSTLTIQRTQQEDSAVYLCASSLRLAEIDKNIQYFGAGTRLSVL.